This T cell receptor (beta chain) was identified during a study of CD4 T cells in relation to SARS-CoV-2 and coronaviruses. About the research overall: PBMCs were cultured with antigen for roughly 10 days before TCR beta sequencing.

As to this clone: What it binds is unknown.

Using immunoSEQ multiplex PCR, the repertoire was profiled, and TCRdb retains in-frame clones only, with some absent. In the table there are 38,000 or so clones, under 85% of which are singletons. Sequencing used memory CD4+ T cells from PBMCs, cultured in vitro. The sequence was obtained from an adult with COVID-19.

The CDR3 DNA sequence: TGCGCCAGCAGCCCGGGACTAGCTTCCTACGAGCAGTACTTC. It codes for CASSPGLASYEQYF. V and J are TRBV5-1 and TRBJ2-7; 9 nucleotides agree with TRBD2. J was trimmed by 1 base and V by 4 bases; bases with no gene match: 3. The CDR3 runs 14 residues. From germline, CDR1 is SGHRS and CDR2 YFSETQ.